The 18 T cell receptor beta chains below were found in one sample sequenced in a study of OX40 agonist ivuxolimab in advanced cancers. The method was immunoSEQ multiplex PCR; TCRdb's version includes in-frame clones alone and lacks a portion of them. The sample holds 100,000 to 110,000 clones, around 93% seen once. The sample here was CD4+ or CD8+ T cells sorted from blood, taken in a trial of the OX40 agonist ivuxolimab. Receptor source: an adult with an advanced solid tumor such as melanoma, head and neck, liver or kidney cancer.

This chain uses TRBV27 with TRBJ1-4; 7 positions agree with TRBD1. V shed 10 bases, J shed 5 bases, and the junction held 10 bases outside the gene matches. CDR1 is MNHEY and CDR2 is SMNVEV in the germline V gene (reference sequence). This CDR3 is built from 14 residues. Written as DNA, the CDR3 is TGTGCCACCAAGAAGCCGGGACAGAATGAAAAACTGTTTTTT. The encoded protein is CATKKPGQNEKLFF.

This rearrangement joins TRBV19 to TRBJ1-5; 7 bases are shared with TRBD1. The CDR3 is made up of 14 amino acids. V was pared by 4 bases and J by 9 bases, with 9 bases of the junction left unmatched. CDR1 and CDR2 from the germline V gene are LNHDA and SQIVND (reference sequence). The CDR3 DNA sequence: TGTGCCAGTAGTACCGGACAGGCGGGTAGGCCCCAGCATTTT. Translating it yields CASSTGQAGRPQHF.

The chain recombines TRBV7-2 with TRBJ2-4; the D gene could be TRBD1 or TRBD2 (5 bases each). Trimming removed 5 bases from V and 7 bases from J, with 9 bases in between. The CDR3 is 12 residues long. Per germline, CDR1 SGHTA and CDR2 FQGNSA. The CDR3 protein is CASSIWGNIQYF. The CDR3 nucleotides read TGTGCCAGCAGCATATGGGGGAACATTCAGTACTTC.

The rearrangement joins TRBV5-4 to TRBJ2-3, with D perhaps assigned TRBD1 or TRBD2 (6 bases each). Per the germline V gene, CDR1 is SGHNT and CDR2 is YYREEE (reference sequence). The germline V and J ends were trimmed by 4 bases and 2 bases, with 17 bases remaining between them. CDR3 length: 16 amino acids. DNA for the CDR3: TGTGCCAGCAGCGTCGGTGGGGGGCTATCCACAGATACGCAGTATTTT. Translation gives CASSVGGGLSTDTQYF.

The rearrangement uses TRBV9 and TRBJ1-4; perhaps TRBD1 as D (5 bases). Germline V gives CDR1 SGDLS, CDR2 YYNGEE. Trimming cost V 0 bases and J 6 bases, with 12 bases left between them. The CDR3 runs to 15 residues. CDR3 sequence reads: CASSVAGRSDEKLFF. In DNA form, the CDR3 reads TGTGCCAGCAGCGTAGCAGGGAGGTCTGATGAAAAACTGTTTTTT. Filled out from reference TRBV9 and TRBJ1-4, the complete variable domain reads DSGVTQTPKHLITATGQRVTLRCSPRSGDLSVYWYQQSLDQGLQFLIQYYNGEERAKGNILERFSAQQFPDLHSELNLSSLELGDSALYFCASSVAGRSDEKLFFGSGTQLSVL.

In DNA, the CDR3 is TGCGCCAGCAGACCGACCGGGACAGACGCAACTAATGAAAAACTGTTTTTT. Amino acids: CASRPTGTDATNEKLFF. The chain uses TRBV5-1 and TRBJ1-4; TRBD1 agrees at 7 bases. J lost 0 bases, V lost 5 bases, and 10 bases had no gene match. This CDR3 is 17 amino acids long. The germline CDR1 and CDR2 sequences are SGHRS and YFSETQ.

The V call is TRBV2, the J call TRBJ2-4, with unresolved D. The CDR3 has 14 residues. Germline assignment: CDR1 SNHLY and CDR2 FYNNEI. Deletions cut 7 bases from V and 1 base from J, with 11 bases between. CDR3 amino acids: CASTEVRAKNIQYF. The CDR3 DNA follows: TGTGCCAGCACCGAGGTTCGGGCCAAAAACATTCAGTACTTC.

The genes are TRBV5-4 and TRBJ2-3; D not certain. Germline CDR1 is SGHNT and CDR2 is YYREEE (reference sequence). The CDR3 totals 14 residues. V was trimmed by 3 bases and J by 6 bases, leaving 14 bases between them. The CDR3 here is CASSSPAIPDTQYF. CDR3 bases: TGTGCCAGCAGCTCGCCCGCGATCCCGGATACGCAGTATTTT.

This rearrangement joins TRBV30 to TRBJ1-1; D remains unclear. The CDR3 consists of 11 residues. Germline CDR1 reads GTSNPN; CDR2 reads SVGIG (reference sequence). V dropped 5 bases and J dropped 0 bases, with 4 bases sitting between them. The CDR3 bases are TGTGCCTGGCAGGTGAACACTGAAGCTTTCTTT. It is translated as CAWQVNTEAFF.

The rearrangement links TRBV6-5 to TRBJ1-1, with D possibly TRBD1 on 6 matching bases. Looked up from germline, CDR1 is MNHEY and CDR2 is SVGAGI. Trimming took 5 bases from V and 9 from J, leaving 10 bases between them. The CDR3 sequence is 11 residues long. The CDR3 nucleotides read TGTGCCAGCAGTGTGACAGGTAAAGCTTTCTTT. It encodes CASSVTGKAFF.

This clone was observed a handful of times. This chain links TRBV9 with TRBJ1-1, with 7 bases fitting TRBD1. This CDR3 comprises 12 residues. Trimming took 3 bases from V and 10 from J; bases not matched to a gene: 6. Germline values: CDR1 SGDLS, CDR2 YYNGEE. This CDR3 is CASSGLGQVAFF. For the CDR3, the DNA is TGTGCCAGCAGCGGACTAGGACAGGTAGCTTTCTTT.

The chain's CDR3 is CSVVRGTSDTQYF. The CDR3, as DNA: TGCAGCGTTGTTCGGGGCACCTCAGATACGCAGTATTTT. The V and J genes are TRBV29-1 and TRBJ2-3; D may match TRBD1 or TRBD2 (5 bases each). Trimming took off 4 bases at V and 4 bases at J, with 12 bases between the two ends. This CDR3 has 13 amino acids. From germline, CDR1 is SQVTM and CDR2 ANQGSEA.

The V and J genes are TRBV5-4 and TRBJ2-5; no firm D call. The CDR3 loop spans 13 amino acids. Germline V gives CDR1 SGHNT, CDR2 YYREEE (reference sequence). The V gene lost 0 bases and the J gene lost 5 bases, with 8 bases spanning the gap. The DNA of the CDR3 is TGTGCCAGCAGCTTGGATGGTCGGGAGACCCAGTACTTC. This gives the protein CASSLDGRETQYF.

This chain connects TRBV7-9 to TRBJ1-1; D not resolved. The CDR3 has 13 residues. Germline V gene data show CDR1 as SEHNR and CDR2 as FQNEAQ (reference sequence). Trimming took 1 base from V and 4 from J, leaving 7 bases between them. CDR3: CASSLVGSTEAFF. The DNA of the CDR3 is TGTGCCAGCAGCTTAGTGGGGAGCACTGAAGCTTTCTTT.

V usage is TRBV19 and J usage is TRBJ2-7; weak D call: TRBD1 (5 bases). Germline loops: CDR1 LNHDA, CDR2 SQIVND (reference sequence). The CDR3 is made up of 13 amino acids. V lost 3 bases and J 6 bases, leaving 12 bases between the germline ends. CDR3 in amino acids: CASSMGQGSEQYF. CDR3 nucleotides: TGTGCCAGTAGTATGGGGCAGGGTAGCGAGCAGTACTTC.

The chain recombines TRBV6-1 with TRBJ1-2, with a weak D call TRBD1 (5 bases). V was clipped by 5 bases and J by 4 bases, with 17 bases between them. The CDR3 extends over 15 amino acids. Germline assignment: CDR1 MNHNS and CDR2 SASEGT. CDR3 in amino acids: CASSQLRQSFYGYTF. CDR3 in DNA: TGTGCCAGCAGTCAATTAAGACAGTCCTTCTATGGCTACACCTTC.

In DNA form, the CDR3 reads TGTGCCAGCAGTGAGGGTGGCCTTTATGGCTACACCTTC. It codes for CASSEGGLYGYTF. The chain combines TRBV28 with TRBJ1-2; the D is unclear. Trimming removed 5 bases at V and 5 bases at J, with 12 bases between. Germline V lookup: CDR1 MDHEN, CDR2 SYDVKM. This CDR3 contains 13 residues.

The chain joins TRBV2 to TRBJ1-5; D remains unclear. Per germline, CDR1 SNHLY and CDR2 FYNNEI. The CDR3 is made up of 14 amino acids. Trimming left V 4 bases short and J 2 bases short, with 9 bases between. In DNA form, the CDR3 reads TGTGCCAGCAGTGCCGGGATCGGCAATCAGCCCCAGCATTTT. Translation: CASSAGIGNQPQHF.